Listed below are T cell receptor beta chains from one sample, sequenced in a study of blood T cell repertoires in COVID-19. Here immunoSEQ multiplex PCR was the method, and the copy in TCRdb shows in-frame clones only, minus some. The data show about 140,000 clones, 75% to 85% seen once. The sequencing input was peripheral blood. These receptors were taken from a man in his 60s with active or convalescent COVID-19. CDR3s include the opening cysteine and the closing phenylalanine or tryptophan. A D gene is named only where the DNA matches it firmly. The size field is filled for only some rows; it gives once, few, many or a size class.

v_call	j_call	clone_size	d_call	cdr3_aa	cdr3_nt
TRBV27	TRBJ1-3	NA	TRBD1	CASSPTGTAGHTIYF	TGTGCCAGCAGCCCTACCGGGACAGCAGGCCACACCATATATTTT
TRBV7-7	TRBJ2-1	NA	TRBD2	CASSLVGLGGEQFF	TGTGCTAGCAGCTTAGTCGGCCTGGGGGGGGAGCAGTTCTTC
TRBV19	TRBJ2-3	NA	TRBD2	CASRATSGLPDTQYF	TGTGCCAGTCGCGCGACTAGCGGGCTCCCAGATACGCAGTATTTT
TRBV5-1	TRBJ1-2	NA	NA	CASSSGGGLYGYTF	TGCGCCAGCAGCTCGGGGGGCGGCCTCTATGGCTACACCTTC
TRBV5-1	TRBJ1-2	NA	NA	CASSLSTDTNYGYTF	TGCGCCAGCAGCTTGAGCACAGATACTAACTATGGCTACACCTTC
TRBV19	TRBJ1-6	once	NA	CASSIVAGDNSPLHF	TGTGCCAGTAGTATAGTTGCGGGGGATAATTCACCCCTCCACTTT
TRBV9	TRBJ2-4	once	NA	CASSVEWQGPKNIQYF	TGTGCCAGCAGCGTAGAGTGGCAGGGGCCAAAAAACATTCAGTACTTC
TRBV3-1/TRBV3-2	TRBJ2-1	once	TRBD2	CASSQDTSGGAFNEQFF	TGTGCCAGCAGCCAAGATACTAGCGGGGGGGCCTTCAATGAGCAGTTCTTC
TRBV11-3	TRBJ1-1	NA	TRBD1	CASSLRGLEVAEAFF	TGTGCCAGCAGCCTCAGGGGGCTCGAAGTCGCTGAAGCTTTCTTT
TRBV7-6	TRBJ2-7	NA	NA	CASSLGRGDSYEQYF	TGTGCCAGCAGCTTAGGCAGGGGGGACTCCTACGAGCAGTACTTC
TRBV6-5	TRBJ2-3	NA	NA	CASSYRLATDTQYF	TGTGCCAGCAGTTACCGGCTAGCCACAGATACGCAGTATTTT
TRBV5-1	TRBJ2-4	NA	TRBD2	CASSPQRGGLSKNIQYF	TGCGCCAGCAGTCCCCAGCGGGGGGGCCTATCCAAAAACATTCAGTACTTC
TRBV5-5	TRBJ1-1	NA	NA	CASSFAARTHTEAFF	TGTGCCAGCAGTTTCGCGGCCAGGACACACACTGAAGCTTTCTTT
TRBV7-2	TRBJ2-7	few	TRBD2	CASSRRTSGRYEQYF	TGTGCCAGCAGCAGACGGACTAGCGGGAGATACGAGCAGTACTTC
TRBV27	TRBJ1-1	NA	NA	CASSLRGQREAFF	TGTGCCAGCAGTTTACGCGGACAAAGAGAAGCTTTCTTT
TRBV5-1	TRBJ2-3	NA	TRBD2	CASSLSGAGEADTQYF	TGCGCCAGCAGCTTATCTGGAGCGGGAGAGGCAGATACGCAGTATTTT
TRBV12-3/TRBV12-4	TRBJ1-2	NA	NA	CASGLSYGYTF	TGTGCCAGCGGTCTCAGCTATGGCTACACCTTC
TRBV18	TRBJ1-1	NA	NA	CASSRGHQNTEAFF	TGTGCCAGCTCACGAGGGCACCAAAACACTGAAGCTTTCTTT
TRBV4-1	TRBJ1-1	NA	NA	CASSQEARLAAFF	TGCGCCAGCAGCCAAGAGGCACGCTTAGCAGCTTTCTTT
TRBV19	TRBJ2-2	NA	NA	CASSIGRGNTGELFF	TGTGCCAGTAGTATAGGTAGAGGGAACACCGGGGAGCTGTTTTTT
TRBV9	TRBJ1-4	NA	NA	CASSPGTTSVEKLFF	TGTGCCAGCAGCCCCGGGACAACCTCCGTTGAAAAACTGTTTTTT
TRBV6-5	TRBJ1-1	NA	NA	CASSFTENTEAFF	TGTGCCAGCAGTTTTACAGAGAACACTGAAGCTTTCTTT
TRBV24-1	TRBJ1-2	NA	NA	CATSERGRRYTF	TGTGCCACCAGTGAAAGGGGCAGGCGCTACACCTTC
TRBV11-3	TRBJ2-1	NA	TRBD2	CASSGTSGNYNEQFF	TGTGCCAGCAGCGGGACTAGCGGGAATTACAATGAGCAGTTCTTC
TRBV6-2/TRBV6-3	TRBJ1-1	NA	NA	CASSPRGKWDTEAFF	TGTGCCAGCAGCCCTCGGGGTAAGTGGGACACTGAAGCTTTCTTT
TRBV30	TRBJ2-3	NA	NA	CAWSRGTVPGRDTQYF	TGTGCCTGGAGTAGGGGAACAGTGCCGGGCAGAGATACGCAGTATTTT
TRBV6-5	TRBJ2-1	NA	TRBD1	CASRDRLYNEQFF	TGTGCCAGCCGGGACAGGCTCTACAATGAGCAGTTCTTC
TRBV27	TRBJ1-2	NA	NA	CASSLNFARGYTF	TGTGCCAGCAGTTTAAATTTCGCGCGGGGCTACACCTTC
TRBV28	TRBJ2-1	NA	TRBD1	CASRRQGSSYNEQFF	TGTGCCAGCAGACGACAGGGCAGCTCCTACAATGAGCAGTTCTTC
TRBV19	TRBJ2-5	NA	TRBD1	CASSGQGYQETQYF	TGTGCCAGTAGTGGACAGGGGTACCAAGAGACCCAGTACTTC
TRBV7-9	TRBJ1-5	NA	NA	CASSLAGSSNQPQHF	TGTGCCAGCAGCTTAGCCGGGTCCTCTAATCAGCCCCAGCATTTT
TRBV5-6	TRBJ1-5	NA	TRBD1	CASHRGGYSNQPQHF	TGTGCCAGCCACAGGGGGGGATATAGCAATCAGCCCCAGCATTTT